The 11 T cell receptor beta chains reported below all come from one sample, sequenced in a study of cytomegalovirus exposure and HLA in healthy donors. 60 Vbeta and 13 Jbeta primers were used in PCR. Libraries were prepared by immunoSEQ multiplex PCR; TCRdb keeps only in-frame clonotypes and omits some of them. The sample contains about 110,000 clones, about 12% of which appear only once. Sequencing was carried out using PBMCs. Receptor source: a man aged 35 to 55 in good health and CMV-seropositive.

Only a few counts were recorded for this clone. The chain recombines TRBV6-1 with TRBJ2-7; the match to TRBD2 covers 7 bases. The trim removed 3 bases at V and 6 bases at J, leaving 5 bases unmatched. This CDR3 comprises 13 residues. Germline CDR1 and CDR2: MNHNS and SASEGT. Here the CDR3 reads CASSDWEGREQYF. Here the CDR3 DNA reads TGTGCCAGCAGTGATTGGGAGGGTCGCGAGCAGTACTTC.

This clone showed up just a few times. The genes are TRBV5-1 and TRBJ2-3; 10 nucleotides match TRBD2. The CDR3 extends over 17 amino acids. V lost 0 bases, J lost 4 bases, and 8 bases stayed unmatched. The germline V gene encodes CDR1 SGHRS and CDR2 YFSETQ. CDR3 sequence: CASSLAGLAGAADTQYF. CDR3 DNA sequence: TGCGCCAGCAGCTTGGCCGGGCTAGCGGGAGCAGCAGATACGCAGTATTTT.

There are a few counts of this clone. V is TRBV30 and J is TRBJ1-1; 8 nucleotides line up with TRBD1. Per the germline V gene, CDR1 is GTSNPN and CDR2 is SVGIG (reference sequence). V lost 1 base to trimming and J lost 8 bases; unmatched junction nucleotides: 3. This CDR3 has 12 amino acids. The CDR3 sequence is CAWSDRDREAFF. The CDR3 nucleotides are TGTGCCTGGAGTGACCGGGACAGGGAAGCTTTCTTT.

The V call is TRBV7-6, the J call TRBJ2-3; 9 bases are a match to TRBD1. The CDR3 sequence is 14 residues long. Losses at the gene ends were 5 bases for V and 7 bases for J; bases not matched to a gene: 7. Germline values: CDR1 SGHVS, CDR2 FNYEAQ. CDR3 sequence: CASSPVDRGNTQYF. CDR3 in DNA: TGTGCCAGCAGCCCTGTGGACAGGGGAAATACGCAGTATTTT. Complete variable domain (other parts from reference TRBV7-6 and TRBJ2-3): GAGVSQSPRYKVTKRGQDVALRCDPISGHVSLYWYRQALGQGPEFLTYFNYEAQQDKSGLPNDRFSAERPEGSISTLTIQRTEQRDSAMYRCASSPVDRGNTQYFGPGTRLTVL.

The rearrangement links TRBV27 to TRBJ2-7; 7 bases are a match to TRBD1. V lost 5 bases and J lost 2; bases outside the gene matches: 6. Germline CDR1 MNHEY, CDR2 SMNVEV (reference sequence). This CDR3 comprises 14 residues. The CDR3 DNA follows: TGTGCCAGCAGTCACACCGGGACAGCCTACGAGCAGTACTTC. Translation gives CASSHTGTAYEQYF.

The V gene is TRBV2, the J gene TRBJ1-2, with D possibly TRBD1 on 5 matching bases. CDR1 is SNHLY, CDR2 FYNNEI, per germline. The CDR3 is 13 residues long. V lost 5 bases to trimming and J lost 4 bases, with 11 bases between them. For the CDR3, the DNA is TGTGCCAGCAGTCTACAGGAACTCTATGGCTACACCTTC. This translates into CASSLQELYGYTF.

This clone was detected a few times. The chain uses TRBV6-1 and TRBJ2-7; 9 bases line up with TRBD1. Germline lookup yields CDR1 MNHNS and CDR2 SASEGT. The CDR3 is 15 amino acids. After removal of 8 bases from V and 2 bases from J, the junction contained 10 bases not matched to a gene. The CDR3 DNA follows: TGTGCCAGCTACAAACCGGGACAGGGCGCCTACGAGCAGTACTTC. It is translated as CASYKPGQGAYEQYF.

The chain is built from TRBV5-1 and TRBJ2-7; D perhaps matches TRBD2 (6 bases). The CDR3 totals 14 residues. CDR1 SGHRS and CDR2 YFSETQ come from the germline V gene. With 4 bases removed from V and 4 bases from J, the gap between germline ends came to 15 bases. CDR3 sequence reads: CASSRDGSPYEQYF. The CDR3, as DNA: TGCGCCAGCAGCCGGGACGGGAGCCCGTACGAGCAGTACTTC.

The CDR3 is CASSRPGLAGFMDEQYF. As DNA, the CDR3 is TGTGCCAGCAGTCGACCGGGACTAGCGGGTTTCATGGACGAGCAGTACTTC. The rearrangement links TRBV28 to TRBJ2-7, with 12 positions matching TRBD2. The germline V gene encodes CDR1 MDHEN and CDR2 SYDVKM. The CDR3 runs to 17 residues. The V segment lost 5 bases and the J segment 5 bases; nucleotides outside the gene matches: 13.

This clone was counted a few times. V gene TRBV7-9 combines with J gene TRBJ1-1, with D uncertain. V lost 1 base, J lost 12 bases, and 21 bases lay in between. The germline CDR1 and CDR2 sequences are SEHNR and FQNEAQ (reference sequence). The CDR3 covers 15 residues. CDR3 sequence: CASSLGMSPREVPFF. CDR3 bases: TGTGCCAGCAGCTTAGGTATGTCCCCGAGAGAGGTGCCTTTCTTT.

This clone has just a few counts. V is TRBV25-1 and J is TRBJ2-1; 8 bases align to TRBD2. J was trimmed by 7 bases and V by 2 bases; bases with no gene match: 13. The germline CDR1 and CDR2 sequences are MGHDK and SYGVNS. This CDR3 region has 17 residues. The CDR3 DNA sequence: TGTGCCAGCAGTGAAATCCGCCGGAGCGGGAGTACGAATGAGCAGTTCTTC. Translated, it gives CASSEIRRSGSTNEQFF.